The present entry profiles one T cell receptor (beta chain) with its context. Some clones are missing from TCRdb's copy, which holds only in-frame ones; the method was immunoSEQ multiplex PCR. The data show roughly 46,000 clones, approximately 87% seen once. CDR1 is MNHEY, CDR2 SVGAGI, per germline. The CDR3 contains 13 residues. Trimming left V 7 bases short and J 5 bases short, with 14 bases between. The data belong to a study of blood T cell repertoires in COVID-19. The source of this sequence is a human donor in a cohort sampled during active COVID-19. The sample was peripheral blood. This sequence joins TRBV6-5 and TRBJ2-5; TRBD1 might be the D (6 bases). The CDR3 DNA reads as TGTGCCAGCATTCTCAGGGGATGGGAGACCCAGTACTTC. Residues: CASILRGWETQYF.